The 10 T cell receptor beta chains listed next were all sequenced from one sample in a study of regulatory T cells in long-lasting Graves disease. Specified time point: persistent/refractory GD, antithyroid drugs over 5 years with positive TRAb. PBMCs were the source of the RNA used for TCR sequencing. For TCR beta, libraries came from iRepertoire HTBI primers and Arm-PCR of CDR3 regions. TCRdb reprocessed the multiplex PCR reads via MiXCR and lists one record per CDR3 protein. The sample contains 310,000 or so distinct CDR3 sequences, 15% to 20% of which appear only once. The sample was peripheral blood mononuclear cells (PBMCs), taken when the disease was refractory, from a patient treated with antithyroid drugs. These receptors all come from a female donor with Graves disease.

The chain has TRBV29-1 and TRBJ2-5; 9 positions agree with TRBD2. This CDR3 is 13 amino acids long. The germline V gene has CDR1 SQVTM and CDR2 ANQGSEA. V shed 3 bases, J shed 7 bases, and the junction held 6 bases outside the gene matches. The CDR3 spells CSVDLGLAGTQYF. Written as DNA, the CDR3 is TGCAGCGTTGACCTGGGACTAGCCGGGACCCAGTACTTC.

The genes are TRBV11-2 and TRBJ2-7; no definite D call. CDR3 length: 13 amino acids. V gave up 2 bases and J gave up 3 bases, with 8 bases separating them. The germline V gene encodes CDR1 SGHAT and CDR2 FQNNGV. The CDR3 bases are TGTGCCAGCAGCTTAACAGAGAACTACGAGCAGTACTTC. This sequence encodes CASSLTENYEQYF.

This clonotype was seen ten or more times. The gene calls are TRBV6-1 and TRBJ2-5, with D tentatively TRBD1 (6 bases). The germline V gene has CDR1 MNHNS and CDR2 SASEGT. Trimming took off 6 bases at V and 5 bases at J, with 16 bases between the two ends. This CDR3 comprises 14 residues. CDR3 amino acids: CASRRRGSEETQYF. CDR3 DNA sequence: TGTGCCAGCAGGCGAAGGGGGTCCGAGGAGACCCAGTACTTC.

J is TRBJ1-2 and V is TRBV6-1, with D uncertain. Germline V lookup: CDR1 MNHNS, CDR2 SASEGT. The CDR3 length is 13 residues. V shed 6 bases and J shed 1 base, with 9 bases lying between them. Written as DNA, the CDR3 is TGTGCCAGCAGGGTCGGATTTAACTATGGCTACACCTTC. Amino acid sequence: CASRVGFNYGYTF.

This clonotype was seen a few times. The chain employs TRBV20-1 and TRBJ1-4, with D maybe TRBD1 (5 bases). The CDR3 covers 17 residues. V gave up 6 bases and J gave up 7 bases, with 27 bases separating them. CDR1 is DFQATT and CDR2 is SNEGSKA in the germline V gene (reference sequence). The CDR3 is CSAYRLGVAGTLEKLFF. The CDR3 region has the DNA TGCAGTGCCTACCGCTTAGGGGTCGCAGGTACCCTTGAAAAACTGTTTTTT.

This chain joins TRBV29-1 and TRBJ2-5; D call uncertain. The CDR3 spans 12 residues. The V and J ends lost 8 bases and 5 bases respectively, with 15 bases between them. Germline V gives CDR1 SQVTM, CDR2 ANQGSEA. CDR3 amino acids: CSSSGFGETQYF. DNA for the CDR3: TGCAGCTCATCTGGGTTTGGGGAGACCCAGTACTTC.

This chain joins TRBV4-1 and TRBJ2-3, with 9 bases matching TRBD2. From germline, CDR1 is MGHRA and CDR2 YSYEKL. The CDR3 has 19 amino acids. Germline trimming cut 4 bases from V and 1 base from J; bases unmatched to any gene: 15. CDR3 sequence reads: CASSLGLAHTSIRTDTQYF. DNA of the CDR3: TGCGCCAGCAGCCTCGGACTAGCGCACACATCCATCCGCACAGATACGCAGTATTTT.

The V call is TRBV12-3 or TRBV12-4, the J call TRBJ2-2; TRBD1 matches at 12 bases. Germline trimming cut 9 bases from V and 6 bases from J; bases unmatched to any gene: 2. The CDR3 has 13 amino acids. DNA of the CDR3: TGTGCCAGGGGGACAGGGGGCCCCGGGGAGCTGTTTTTT. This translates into CARGTGGPGELFF.

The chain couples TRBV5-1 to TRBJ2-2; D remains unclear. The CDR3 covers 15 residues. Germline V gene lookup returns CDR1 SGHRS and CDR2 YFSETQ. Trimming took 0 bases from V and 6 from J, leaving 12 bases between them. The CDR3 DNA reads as TGCGCCAGCAGCTTGGCCGCTGAAGGGCCCGGGGAGCTGTTTTTT. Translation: CASSLAAEGPGELFF. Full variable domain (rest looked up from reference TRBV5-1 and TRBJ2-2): KAGVTQTPRYLIKTRGQQVTLSCSPISGHRSVSWYQQTPGQGLQFLFEYFSETQRNKGNFPGRFSGRQFSNSRSEMNVSTLELGDSALYLCASSLAAEGPGELFFGEGSRLTVL.

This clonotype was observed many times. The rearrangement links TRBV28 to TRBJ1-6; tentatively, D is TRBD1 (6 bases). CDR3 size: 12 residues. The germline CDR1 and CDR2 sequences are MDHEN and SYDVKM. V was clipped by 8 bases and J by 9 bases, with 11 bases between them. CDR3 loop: CASSRGGSPLHF. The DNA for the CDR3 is TGTGCCAGCTCCCGAGGGGGTTCACCCCTCCACTTT.